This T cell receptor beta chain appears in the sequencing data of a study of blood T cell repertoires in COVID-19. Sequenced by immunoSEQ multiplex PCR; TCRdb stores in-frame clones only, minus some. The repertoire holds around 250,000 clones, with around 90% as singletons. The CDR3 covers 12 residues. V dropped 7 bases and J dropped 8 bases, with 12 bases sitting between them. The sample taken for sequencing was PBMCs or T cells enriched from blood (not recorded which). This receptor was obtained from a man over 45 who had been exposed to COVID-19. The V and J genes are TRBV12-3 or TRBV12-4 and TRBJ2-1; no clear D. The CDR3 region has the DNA TGTGCCAGCAACGAGTACCGGGATGAGCAGTTCTTC. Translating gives CASNEYRDEQFF.